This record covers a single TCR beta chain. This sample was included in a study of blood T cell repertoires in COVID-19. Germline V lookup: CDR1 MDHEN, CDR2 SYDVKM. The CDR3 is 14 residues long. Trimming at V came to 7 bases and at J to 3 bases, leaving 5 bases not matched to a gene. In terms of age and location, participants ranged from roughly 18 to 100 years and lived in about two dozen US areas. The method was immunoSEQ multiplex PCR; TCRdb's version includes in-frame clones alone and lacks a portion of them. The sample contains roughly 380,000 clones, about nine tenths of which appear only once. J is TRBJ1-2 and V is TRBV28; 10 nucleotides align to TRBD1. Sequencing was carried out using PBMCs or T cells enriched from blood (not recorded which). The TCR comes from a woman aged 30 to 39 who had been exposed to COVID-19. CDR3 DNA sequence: TGTGCCAGCACCTCAGGACAGGGGGACTATGGCTACACCTTC. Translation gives CASTSGQGDYGYTF.